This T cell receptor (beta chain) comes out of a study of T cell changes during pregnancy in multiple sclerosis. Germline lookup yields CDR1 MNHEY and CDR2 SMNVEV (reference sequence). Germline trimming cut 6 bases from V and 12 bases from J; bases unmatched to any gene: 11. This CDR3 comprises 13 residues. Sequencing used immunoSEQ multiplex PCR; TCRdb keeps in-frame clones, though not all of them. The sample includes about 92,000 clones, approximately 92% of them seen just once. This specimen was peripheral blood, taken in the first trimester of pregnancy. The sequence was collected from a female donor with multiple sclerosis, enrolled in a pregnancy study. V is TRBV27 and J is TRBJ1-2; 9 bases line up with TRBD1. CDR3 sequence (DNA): TGTGCCAGCAGCTTACAGGGACAGGGAGGAAACACCTTC. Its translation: CASSLQGQGGNTF.